This TCR beta chain was identified in a study of blood T cell repertoires in COVID-19. Repertoires were generated with immunoSEQ multiplex PCR, while TCRdb's copy carries only in-frame clones and drops some. The sample carries around 700,000 clones, 85% to 90% recorded once. The sample holds one count of this clone. Germline V gene sequence: CDR1 SGHDT, CDR2 YYEEEE. V was shortened by 1 base and J by 3 bases, with 19 bases between the two germline ends. The CDR3 runs 17 residues. The sequence was collected from a woman aged 18-29 years with acute or convalescent COVID-19. Input material: peripheral blood. This rearrangement joins TRBV5-6 to TRBJ2-5; a weak D match, TRBD1 (6 bases). The CDR3 coding sequence is TGTGCCAGCAGCTTGATTAGAGGGGGAAGGTCGAAAGAGACCCAGTACTTC. This translates into CASSLIRGGRSKETQYF.